At least ten counts were recorded for the clone carrying this T cell receptor beta chain. Its antigen is currently unknown. This record comes from a study of T cells in Graves' hyperthyroidism and ophthalmopathy. Study findings and constraints: Blood samples included most of the expanded thyroid clonotypes exceeding 0.001.

It was RNA transcripts that yielded the amplified TCR beta CDR3 regions. A set of HTBI primers served as the primers for a first-round RT-PCR of the TCR CDR3. TCRdb used MiXCR to reprocess the multiplex PCR reads, holding one entry per CDR3 protein. The sample yields approximately 370,000 distinct CDR3 sequences, about a sixth seen once. Patients were excluded because of uncontrolled infection, other autoimmune disease, pregnancy or lactation. The CDR3 contains 16 residues. Trimming removed 4 bases from V and 4 bases from J, with 20 bases in between. CDR1 SGHRS and CDR2 YFSETQ come from the germline V gene.

The receptor was derived from a woman younger than 45 with Graves' hyperthyroidism that later progressed to Graves' ophthalmopathy. The chain couples TRBV5-1 to TRBJ1-2; D remains ambiguous. The specimen sequenced was blood. This CDR3 is CASSAGDGRISYGYTF. DNA for the CDR3: TGCGCCAGCAGCGCAGGCGACGGACGCATCAGCTATGGCTACACCTTC.